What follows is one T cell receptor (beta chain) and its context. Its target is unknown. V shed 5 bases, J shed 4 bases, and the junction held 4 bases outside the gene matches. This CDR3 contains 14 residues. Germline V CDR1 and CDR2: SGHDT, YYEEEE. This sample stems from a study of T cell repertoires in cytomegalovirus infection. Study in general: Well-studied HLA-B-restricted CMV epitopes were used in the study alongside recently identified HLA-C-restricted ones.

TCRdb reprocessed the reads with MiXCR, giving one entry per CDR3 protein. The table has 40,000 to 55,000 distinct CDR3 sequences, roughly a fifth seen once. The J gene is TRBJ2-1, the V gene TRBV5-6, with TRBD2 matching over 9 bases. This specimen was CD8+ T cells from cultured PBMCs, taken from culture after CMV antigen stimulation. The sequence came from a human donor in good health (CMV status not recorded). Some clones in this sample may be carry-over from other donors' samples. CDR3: CASSQGLAYNEQFF. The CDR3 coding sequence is TGTGCCAGCAGTCAAGGACTAGCGTACAATGAGCAGTTCTTC. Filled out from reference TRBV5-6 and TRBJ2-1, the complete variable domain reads DAGVTQSPTHLIKTRGQQVTLRCSPKSGHDTVSWYQQALGQGPQFIFQYYEEEERQRGNFPDRFSGHQFPNYSSELNVNALLLGDSALYLCASSQGLAYNEQFFGPGTRLTVL.